This T cell receptor beta chain is from a study of graft-versus-host responses after intestinal transplantation (dated by TCRdb to about 2021). About the full investigation: Multivisceral, liver-intestinal, or isolated intestinal transplants were received by the recipients. Every recipient was given anti-thymocyte globulin induction, then maintenance tacrolimus and steroids for roughly 3 years. A peak of at least 4% donor T cells among recipient peripheral blood mononuclear cells was the definition used for donor T cell macrochimerism. To identify alloreactive clones, pre-transplant mixed lymphocyte reaction products were sequenced and then compared with unstimulated pre-transplant donor and recipient T cells. Graft-versus-host and host-versus-graft alloreactive T cell clones were tracked in the graft, circulation and bone marrow after intestinal transplantation using bulk TCR-beta CDR3 sequencing. Rather than being sequenced by the commercial service, samples from a few later patients were sequenced in-house on an Illumina MiSeq and processed with MiXCR. The cohort enrolled under 25 intestinal transplant recipients including one retransplant, and a few patients lacking pretransplant specimens were excluded.

CDR1 and CDR2 were assigned from the germline V gene as MGHRA and YSYEKL. Including the terminal cysteine and phenylalanine, the CDR3 comprises 13 residues. Kept here is only the CDR3 DNA, which spans 39 bases and is read in frame from base 1. V gives up 3 bases and J gives up 2 bases, and the segment between their germline ends measures 8 bases. Beyond this particular receptor, the publication reports: The conclusions were limited by the relatively low number and heterogeneity of the intestinal transplant patients. GvH clones turned up in recipient bone marrow, with some appearing earlier in ileal mucosa or blood, a pattern consistent with an intestinal mucosal origin. Patients with donor T cell macrochimerism had high GvH to HvG T cell clonal ratios in their allografts. Early after transplant, peak levels of circulating GvH clones were associated with declines in HvG clones.

There are a few counts of this clone. Base qualities are not recorded, but no much larger clone differs from it by a single base. The time point tag for this specimen amounts to: cells obtained before transplantation from donor or recipient. In mixed lymphocyte reactions, 200,000 CFSE-labeled pre-transplant responders were plated with 200,000 irradiated violet-dye-labeled stimulators and cultured for about six days. Proliferating CD3+CD4+CFSE-low and CD3+CD8+CFSE-low responder cells were FACS-sorted on a BD Influx sorter after the mixed lymphocyte reaction. Library preparation employed the immunoSEQ multiplex PCR assay. For most patients, genomic DNA was isolated with the Qiagen DNeasy Blood and Tissue Kit and shipped frozen to Adaptive Biotechnologies for TCR sequencing. High-throughput TCR-beta CDR3 sequencing of genomic DNA from most patients was performed by Adaptive Biotechnologies. The authors processed their data as follows. TCR sequencing data for 15 to 20 patients were retrieved from Adaptive's ImmunoSEQ software; a few other patients were processed with MiXCR and VDJtools. CD4 versus CD8 sorting errors were corrected by removing sequences found in both subsets at a frequency ratio below 5:1. CDR3 nucleotide sequences shared by donor and recipient were removed because the origin of these sequences could not be assigned. Alloreactive clones required at least 2-fold expansion over unstimulated cells and minimum CFSE-low frequency of 0.002% (template counts) or 0.001% (read counts). Mappable clones were those detected in sequenced pre-transplant spleen, lymph node, or MLR CFSE-low populations of the donor or recipient. Cumulative frequency of alloreactive clones was calculated as a percentage of all sequences weighted by copy number. TCRdb's version of the immuneACCESS table is confined to in-frame rearrangements and falls short of the full clone set. An unresolved V gene accounts for under half of the shortfall where checked; the remainder is of unknown origin. V and J calls and clone size are as listed in that table; D and trimming were resolved from the DNA. The sample profile shows some 21,000 clones; 33% of them were found once. The ten largest make up roughly a tenth of the sample.

The chain links TRBV4-1 with TRBJ2-7; TRBD1 is perhaps the D gene, given 6 matching bases. Sequenced here: alloreactive CD8+ T cells from a mixed lymphocyte reaction culture, sampled before intestinal transplant. In light of the paper, this sample's cell subset or site label describes: CFSE-low proliferating T cells sorted from roughly 6-day pre-transplant mixed lymphocyte reaction (GvH or HvG direction). This TCR was sampled from a human patient who received an intestinal transplant. The CDR3 loop reads CASSQGQAYEQYF. The sequenced DNA is TGCGCCAGCAGCCAGGGACAAGCCTACGAGCAGTACTTC.